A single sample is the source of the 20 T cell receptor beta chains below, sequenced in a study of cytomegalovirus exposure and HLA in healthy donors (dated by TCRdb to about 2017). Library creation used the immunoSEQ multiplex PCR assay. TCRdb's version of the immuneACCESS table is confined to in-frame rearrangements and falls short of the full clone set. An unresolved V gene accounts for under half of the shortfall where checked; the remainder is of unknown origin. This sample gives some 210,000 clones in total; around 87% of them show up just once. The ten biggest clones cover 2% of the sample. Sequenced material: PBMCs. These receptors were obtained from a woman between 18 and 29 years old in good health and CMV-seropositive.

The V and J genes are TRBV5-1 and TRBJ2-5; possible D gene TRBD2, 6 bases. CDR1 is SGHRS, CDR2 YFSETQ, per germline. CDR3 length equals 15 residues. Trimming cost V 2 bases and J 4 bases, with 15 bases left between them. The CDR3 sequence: CASSLGDWPGETQYF. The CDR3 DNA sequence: TGCGCCAGCAGCTTAGGGGACTGGCCCGGAGAGACCCAGTACTTC.

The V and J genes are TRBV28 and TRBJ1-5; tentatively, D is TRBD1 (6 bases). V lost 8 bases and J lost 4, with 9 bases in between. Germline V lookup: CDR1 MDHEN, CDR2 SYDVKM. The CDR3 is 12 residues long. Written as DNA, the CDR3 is TGTGCCAGCGACGACAGGAATCAGCCCCAGCATTTT. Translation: CASDDRNQPQHF.

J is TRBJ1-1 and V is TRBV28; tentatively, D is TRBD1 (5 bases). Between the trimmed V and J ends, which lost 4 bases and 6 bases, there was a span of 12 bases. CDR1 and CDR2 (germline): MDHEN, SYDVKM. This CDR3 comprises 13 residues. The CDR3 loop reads CASSSPGDAEAFF. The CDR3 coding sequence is TGTGCCAGCAGTTCACCGGGGGACGCTGAAGCTTTCTTT.

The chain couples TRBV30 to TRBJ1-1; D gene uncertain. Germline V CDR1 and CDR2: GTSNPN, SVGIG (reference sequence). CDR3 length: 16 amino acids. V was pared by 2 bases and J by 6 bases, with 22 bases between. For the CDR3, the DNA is TGTGCCTGGAGTTCAGGCAGGCTGCTACCCTCTTCTGAAGCTTTCTTT. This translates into CAWSSGRLLPSSEAFF.

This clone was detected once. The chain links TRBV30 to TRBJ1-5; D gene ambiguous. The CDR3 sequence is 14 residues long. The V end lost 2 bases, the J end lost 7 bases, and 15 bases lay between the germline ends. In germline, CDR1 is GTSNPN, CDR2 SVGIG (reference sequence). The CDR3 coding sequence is TGTGCCTGGAGTTATCTTCTGACGGGACAGCCCCAGCATTTT. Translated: CAWSYLLTGQPQHF.

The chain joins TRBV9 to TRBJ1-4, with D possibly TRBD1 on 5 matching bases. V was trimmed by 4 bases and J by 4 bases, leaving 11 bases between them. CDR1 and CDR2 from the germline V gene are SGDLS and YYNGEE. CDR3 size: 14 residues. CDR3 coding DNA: TGTGCCAGCAGCCCACAGGAGATTAATGAAAAACTGTTTTTT. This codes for CASSPQEINEKLFF.

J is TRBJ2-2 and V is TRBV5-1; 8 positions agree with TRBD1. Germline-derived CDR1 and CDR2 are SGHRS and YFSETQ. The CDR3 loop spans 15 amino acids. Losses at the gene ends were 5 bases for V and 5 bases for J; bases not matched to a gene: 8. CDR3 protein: CASSKQGVITGELFF. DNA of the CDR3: TGCGCCAGCAGTAAACAGGGGGTGATTACCGGGGAGCTGTTTTTT.

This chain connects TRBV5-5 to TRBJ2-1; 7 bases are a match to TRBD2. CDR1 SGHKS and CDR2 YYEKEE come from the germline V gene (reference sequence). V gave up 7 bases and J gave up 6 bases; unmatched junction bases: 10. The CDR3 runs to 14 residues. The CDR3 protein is CASPPRGVVNEQFF. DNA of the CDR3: TGTGCCAGCCCCCCCCGGGGGGTTGTCAATGAGCAGTTCTTC.

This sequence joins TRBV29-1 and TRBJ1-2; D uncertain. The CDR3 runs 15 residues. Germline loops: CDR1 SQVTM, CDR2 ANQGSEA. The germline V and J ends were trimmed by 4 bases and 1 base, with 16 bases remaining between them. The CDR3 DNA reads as TGCAGCGTTGTGGGCAGCTCTCGCTTTAACTATGGCTACACCTTC. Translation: CSVVGSSRFNYGYTF. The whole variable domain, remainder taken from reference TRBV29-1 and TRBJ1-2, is SAVISQKPSRDICQRGTSLTIQCQVDSQVTMMFWYRQQPGQSLTLIATANQGSEATYESGFVIDKFPISRPNLTFSTLTVSNMSPEDSSIYLCSVVGSSRFNYGYTFGSGTRLTVV.

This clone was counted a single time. CDR3: CASSLIRDRSYEQYF. CDR3 nucleotides: TGTGCCAGCAGCTTAATCCGGGACAGGTCCTACGAGCAGTACTTC. The V gene is TRBV7-9, the J gene TRBJ2-7, with 8 positions matching TRBD1. Germline V gene lookup returns CDR1 SEHNR and CDR2 FQNEAQ (reference sequence). There are 15 residues in the CDR3. Germline trimming cut 2 bases from V and 1 base from J; bases unmatched to any gene: 4.

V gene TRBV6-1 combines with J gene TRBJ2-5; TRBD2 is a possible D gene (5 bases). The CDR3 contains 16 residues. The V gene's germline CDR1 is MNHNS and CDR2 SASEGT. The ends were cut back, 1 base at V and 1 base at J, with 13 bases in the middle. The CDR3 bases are TGTGCCAGCAGTGAAGTGAGGGCCTCCGGCCAAGAGACCCAGTACTTC. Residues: CASSEVRASGQETQYF.

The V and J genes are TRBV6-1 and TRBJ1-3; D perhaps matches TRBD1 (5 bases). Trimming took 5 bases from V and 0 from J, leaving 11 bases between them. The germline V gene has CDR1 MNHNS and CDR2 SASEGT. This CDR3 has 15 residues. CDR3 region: CASSPWGDSGNTIYF. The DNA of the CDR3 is TGTGCCAGCAGTCCCTGGGGCGACTCTGGAAACACCATATATTTT.

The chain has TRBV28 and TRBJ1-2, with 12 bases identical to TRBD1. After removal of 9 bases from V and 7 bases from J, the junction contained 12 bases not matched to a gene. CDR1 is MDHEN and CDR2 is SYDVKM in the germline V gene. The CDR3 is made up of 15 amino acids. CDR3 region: CASLKLGQGAGGYTF. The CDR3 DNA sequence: TGTGCCAGTCTTAAGTTGGGACAGGGGGCAGGTGGCTACACCTTC.

The CDR3 region is CASSPIGVSMNTEAFF. Here the CDR3 DNA reads TGCGCCAGCAGCCCTATCGGAGTATCGATGAACACTGAAGCTTTCTTT. This rearrangement joins TRBV4-1 to TRBJ1-1; D remains ambiguous. CDR3 length equals 16 residues. Trimming left V 4 bases short and J 0 bases short, with 15 bases between. Germline values: CDR1 MGHRA, CDR2 YSYEKL.

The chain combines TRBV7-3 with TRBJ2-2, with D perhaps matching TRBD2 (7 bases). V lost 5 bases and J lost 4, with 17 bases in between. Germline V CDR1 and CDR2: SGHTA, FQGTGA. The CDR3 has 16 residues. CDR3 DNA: TGTGCCAGCAGCCAACGGGGGGCGCGAAGCACCGGGGAGCTGTTTTTT. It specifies CASSQRGARSTGELFF.

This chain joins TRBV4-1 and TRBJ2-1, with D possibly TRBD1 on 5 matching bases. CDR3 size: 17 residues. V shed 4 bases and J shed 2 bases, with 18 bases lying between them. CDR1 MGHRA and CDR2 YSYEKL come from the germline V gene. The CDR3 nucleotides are TGCGCCAGCAGCCGCAACGAAAACAGGCTAACCTACAATGAGCAGTTCTTC. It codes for CASSRNENRLTYNEQFF.

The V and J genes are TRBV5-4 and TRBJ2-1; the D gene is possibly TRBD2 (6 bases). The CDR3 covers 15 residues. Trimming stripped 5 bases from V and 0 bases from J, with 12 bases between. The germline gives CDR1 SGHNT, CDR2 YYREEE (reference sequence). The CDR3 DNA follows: TGTGCCAGCAGGCATAGCGGAAACTCCTACAATGAGCAGTTCTTC. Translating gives CASRHSGNSYNEQFF.

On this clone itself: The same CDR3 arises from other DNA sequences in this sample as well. The CDR3 reads CASSPRGNQPQHF. The CDR3 DNA is TGTGCCAGCAGTCCCCGAGGGAATCAGCCCCAGCATTTT. The V gene is TRBV27, the J gene TRBJ1-5; D is uncertain. V shed 5 bases and J shed 4 bases, with 9 bases lying between them. This CDR3 is 13 amino acids long. Germline loops: CDR1 MNHEY, CDR2 SMNVEV (reference sequence).

CDR3 residues: CASSPYRGEQYF. As DNA, the CDR3 is TGTGCCAGCAGCCCGTATCGGGGGGAGCAGTACTTC. This sequence joins TRBV5-4 and TRBJ2-7, with a weak D call TRBD2 (6 bases). The CDR3 runs 12 residues. The germline V gene has CDR1 SGHNT and CDR2 YYREEE (reference sequence). With 4 bases removed from V and 7 bases from J, the gap between germline ends came to 12 bases.

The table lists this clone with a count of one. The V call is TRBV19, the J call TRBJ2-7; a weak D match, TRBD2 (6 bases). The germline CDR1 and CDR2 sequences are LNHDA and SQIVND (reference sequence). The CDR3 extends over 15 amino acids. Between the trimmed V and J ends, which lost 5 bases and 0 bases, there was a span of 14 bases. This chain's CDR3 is CASSPRDSHSYEQYF. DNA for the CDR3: TGTGCCAGTAGTCCCCGGGACTCCCACTCCTACGAGCAGTACTTC.